A single sample is the source of the 7 T cell receptor beta chains below, sequenced in a study of metastatic and nonmetastatic thyroid tumors. No treatment had been given to any patient before thyroid surgery. TCRdb reanalyzed the PCR reads with MiXCR. The sample consists of around 25,000 clones, approximately 20% of them appearing once. The material sequenced was adjacent normal tissue. The receptor set was obtained from a female donor with papillary thyroid cancer or a benign thyroid nodule (not recorded which). Some clones in this sample may be carry-over from other donors' samples.

The chain is built from TRBV18 and TRBJ2-7; tentatively, D is TRBD2 (5 bases). This CDR3 is 14 amino acids long. The V gene's germline CDR1 is KGHSH and CDR2 LQKENI. The V end was cut by 2 bases, the J end by 9 bases, with 17 bases between. The CDR3 region is CASSPTDEAGGQYF. In nucleotides, the CDR3 is TGTGCCAGCTCACCAACGGACGAGGCGGGCGGGCAGTACTTC. The complete variable domain, with remaining parts taken from reference TRBV18 and TRBJ2-7, reads NAGVMQNPRHLVRRRGQEARLRCSPMKGHSHVYWYRQLPEEGLKFMVYLQKENIIDESGMPKERFSAEFPKEGPSILRIQQVVRGDSAAYFCASSPTDEAGGQYFGPGTRLTVT.

This clone was detected ten times or more. J is TRBJ2-1 and V is TRBV11-2, with 7 positions matching TRBD1. CDR3 size: 14 residues. Losses at the gene ends were 2 bases for V and 5 bases for J; bases not matched to a gene: 3. Germline V gene lookup returns CDR1 SGHAT and CDR2 FQNNGV. Here the CDR3 DNA reads TGTGCCAGCAGCTTAAGGGACAGCCACAATGAGCAGTTCTTC. Residues: CASSLRDSHNEQFF.

By share of the sample, this clone is medium-sized. The rearrangement uses TRBV28 and TRBJ2-2; TRBD2 agrees at 7 bases. With 1 base clipped from V and 4 bases from J, the junction kept 6 bases outside the gene matches. The CDR3 runs to 16 residues. In germline, CDR1 is MDHEN, CDR2 SYDVKM. CDR3 region: CASSLSGREGTGELFF. The CDR3 DNA reads TGTGCCAGCAGTTTATCAGGGAGGGAGGGCACCGGGGAGCTGTTTTTT.

V gene TRBV6-5 combines with J gene TRBJ2-5; 10 bases align to TRBD2. CDR1 MNHEY and CDR2 SVGAGI come from the germline V gene. V dropped 0 bases and J dropped 5; count of bases not matched to a gene: 9. CDR3 length: 17 amino acids. DNA for the CDR3: TGTGCCAGCAGTTACTCTTCCCGGCTAGCGGGAGATGAGACCCAGTACTTC. It encodes CASSYSSRLAGDETQYF.

This clone occurred many times. This sample includes further DNA sequences coding for the same CDR3. This rearrangement joins TRBV3-1 to TRBJ2-1, with 10 bases matching TRBD2. Unmatched junction bases numbered 3, after V lost 4 bases and J lost 6 bases. CDR1 is LGHDT and CDR2 is YNNKEL in the germline V gene (reference sequence). The CDR3 extends over 14 amino acids. The CDR3 region is CASSRPSGSNEQFF. The CDR3 bases are TGTGCCAGCAGCCGCCCTAGCGGGAGCAATGAGCAGTTCTTC.

This clone ranks as medium-sized. V and J are TRBV27 and TRBJ2-7; D is unclear. CDR3 length equals 14 residues. Germline V gene sequence: CDR1 MNHEY, CDR2 SMNVEV (reference sequence). Deletions cut 1 base from V and 2 bases from J, with 9 bases between. CDR3 nucleotide sequence: TGTGCCAGCAGTTTATTGGGTCTAGCCTACGAGCAGTACTTC. Its translation: CASSLLGLAYEQYF.

The rearrangement uses TRBV13 and TRBJ1-5; a possible D gene is TRBD1 (5 bases). This CDR3 has 16 residues. Germline CDR1 PRHDT, CDR2 FYEKMQ (reference sequence). V shed 3 bases and J shed 1 base, with 13 bases lying between them. This chain's CDR3 is CASSFGGDLSNQPQHF. In nucleotides, the CDR3 is TGTGCCAGCAGCTTCGGGGGGGACCTCAGCAATCAGCCCCAGCATTTT.